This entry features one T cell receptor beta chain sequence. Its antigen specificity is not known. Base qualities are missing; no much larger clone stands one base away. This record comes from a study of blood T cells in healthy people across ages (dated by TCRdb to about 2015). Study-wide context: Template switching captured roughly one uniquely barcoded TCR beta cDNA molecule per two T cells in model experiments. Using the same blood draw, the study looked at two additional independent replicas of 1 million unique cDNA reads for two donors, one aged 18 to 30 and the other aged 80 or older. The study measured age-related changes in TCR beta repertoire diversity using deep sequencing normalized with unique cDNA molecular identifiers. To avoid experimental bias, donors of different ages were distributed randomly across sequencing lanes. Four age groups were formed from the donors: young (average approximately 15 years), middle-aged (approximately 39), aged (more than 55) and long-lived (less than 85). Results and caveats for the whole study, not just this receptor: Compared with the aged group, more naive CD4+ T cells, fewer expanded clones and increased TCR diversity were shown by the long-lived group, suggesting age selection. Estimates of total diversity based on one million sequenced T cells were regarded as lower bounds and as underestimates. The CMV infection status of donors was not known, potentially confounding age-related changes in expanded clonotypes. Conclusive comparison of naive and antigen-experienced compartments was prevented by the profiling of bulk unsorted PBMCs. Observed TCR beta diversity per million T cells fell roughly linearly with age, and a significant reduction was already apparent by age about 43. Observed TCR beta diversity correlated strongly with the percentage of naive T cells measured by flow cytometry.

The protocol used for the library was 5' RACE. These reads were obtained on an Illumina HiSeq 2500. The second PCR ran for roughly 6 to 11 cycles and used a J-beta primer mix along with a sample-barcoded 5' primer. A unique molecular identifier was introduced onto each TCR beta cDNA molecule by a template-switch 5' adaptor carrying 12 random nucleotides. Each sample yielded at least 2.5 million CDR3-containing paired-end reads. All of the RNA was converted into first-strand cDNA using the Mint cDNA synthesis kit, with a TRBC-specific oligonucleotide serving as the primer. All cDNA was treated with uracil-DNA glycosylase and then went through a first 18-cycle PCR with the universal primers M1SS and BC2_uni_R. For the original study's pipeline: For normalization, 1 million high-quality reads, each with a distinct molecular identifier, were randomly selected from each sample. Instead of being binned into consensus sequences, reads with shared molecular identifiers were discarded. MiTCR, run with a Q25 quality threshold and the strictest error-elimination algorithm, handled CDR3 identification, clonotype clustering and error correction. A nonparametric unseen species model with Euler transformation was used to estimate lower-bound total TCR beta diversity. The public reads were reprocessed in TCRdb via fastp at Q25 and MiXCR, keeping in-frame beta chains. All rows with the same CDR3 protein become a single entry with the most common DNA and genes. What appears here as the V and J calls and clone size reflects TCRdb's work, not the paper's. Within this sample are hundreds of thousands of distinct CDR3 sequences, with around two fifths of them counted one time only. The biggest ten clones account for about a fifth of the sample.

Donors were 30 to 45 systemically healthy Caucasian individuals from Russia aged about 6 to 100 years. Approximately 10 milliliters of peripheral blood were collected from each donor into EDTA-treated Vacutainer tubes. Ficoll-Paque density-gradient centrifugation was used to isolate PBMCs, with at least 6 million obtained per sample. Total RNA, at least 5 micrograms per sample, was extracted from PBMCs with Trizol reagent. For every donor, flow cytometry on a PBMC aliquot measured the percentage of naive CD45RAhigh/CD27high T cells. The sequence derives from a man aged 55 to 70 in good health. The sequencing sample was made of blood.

CDR3 sequence: CASSSRMGPIQYF. The nucleotide sequence reads as follows: TGTGCCAGCAGTTCGAGGATGGGTCCGATCCAGTACTTC. The chain is encoded by TRBV6-5 joined to TRBJ2-5; too little of a D gene remains to name it. Based on the germline V gene, the CDR1 and CDR2 sequences are MNHEY and SVGAGI. The CDR3 starts with the cysteine, ends with the phenylalanine, and has 13 residues. The retained sequence is limited to the CDR3, 39 bases, with the frame set at the first base. V drops 4 bases and J drops 10 bases, leaving 16 bases in between.